The 8 T cell receptor beta chains below were found in one sample sequenced in a study of T cells in Graves' hyperthyroidism and ophthalmopathy. Researchers took RNA transcripts and amplified the TCR beta CDR3 regions from them. The HTBI primer set was used in a first-round RT-PCR of the TCR CDR3. TCRdb passed the multiplex PCR reads through MiXCR, listing each CDR3 protein once. The table includes about 710,000 distinct CDR3 sequences, approximately 16% detected once. The material sequenced was blood. Receptors originate from a man in his late teens or twenties with Graves' hyperthyroidism.

This clonotype was counted a few times. The chain uses TRBV7-3 and TRBJ2-3; no clear D gene. V lost 4 bases, J lost 3 bases, and 17 bases lay in between. This CDR3 spans 16 amino acids. The germline V gene encodes CDR1 SGHTA and CDR2 FQGTGA. The CDR3 DNA reads TGTGCCAGCAGCTGCAGGCCAGGACCGCAAACAGATACGCAGTATTTT. This sequence encodes CASSCRPGPQTDTQYF.

There are many counts of this clonotype. V usage is TRBV12-3 or TRBV12-4 and J usage is TRBJ2-2; no firm D call. The CDR3 is made up of 13 amino acids. V dropped 5 bases and J dropped 4 bases, with 8 bases sitting between them. The DNA for the CDR3 is TGTGCCAGCAGTACCGACATCACCGGGGAGCTGTTTTTT. It codes for CASSTDITGELFF.

Note on this clonotype: Possible read error: a much larger clone is one base away. V usage is TRBV28 and J usage is TRBJ1-5, with D hard to call. Trimming cost V 6 bases and J 11 bases, with 11 bases left between them. Germline V gives CDR1 MDHEN, CDR2 SYDVKM. The CDR3 has 11 residues. The CDR3 protein is CASSYSGSQHF. The CDR3 region has the DNA TGTGCCAGCAGCTACAGCGGGTCCCAGCATTTT. The full variable domain, completed using reference TRBV28 and TRBJ1-5, is DVKVTQSSRYLVKRTGEKVFLECVQDMDHENMFWYRQDPGLGLRLIYFSYDVKMKEKGDIPEGYSVSREKKERFSLILESASTNQTSMYLCASSYSGSQHFGDGTRLSIL.

This clonotype was seen more than once but under ten times. A junction end diverges from the germline sequence, so it may reflect a read error. The chain combines TRBV28 with TRBJ1-2, with D unresolved. Germline lookup yields CDR1 MDHEN and CDR2 SYDVKM. The CDR3 spans 14 residues. The CDR3 loop reads CASSLMSEDYGCTF. In DNA form, the CDR3 reads TGTGCCAGCAGTCTCATGTCGGAGGACTATGGCTGCACCTTC.

The chain carries TRBV4-1 and TRBJ2-7; possibly TRBD1 for D (5 bases). Germline assignment: CDR1 MGHRA and CDR2 YSYEKL. V was cut by 7 bases and J by 3 bases, with 16 bases left in between. The CDR3 has 14 residues. CDR3 coding DNA: TGCGCCAGCACCCAGGGTGCAGGGAACTACGAGCAGTACTTC. Translated, it gives CASTQGAGNYEQYF.

This clonotype was seen repeatedly, ten times or more. The V and J genes are TRBV11-3 and TRBJ2-7, with D possibly matching TRBD1 (6 bases). This CDR3 contains 15 residues. CDR1 and CDR2 (germline): SGHNT, YENEEA. The V and J ends lost 5 bases and 3 bases respectively, with 17 bases between them. This CDR3 is CASSMGAVLSYEQYF. In DNA, the CDR3 is TGTGCCAGCAGCATGGGGGCCGTATTAAGCTACGAGCAGTACTTC.

Ten or more counts support this clonotype. The chain is built from TRBV12-3 or TRBV12-4 and TRBJ2-1; TRBD1 agrees at 7 bases. The V and J ends lost 5 bases and 5 bases, in that order; junction bases with no gene match: 3. The CDR3 sequence is 13 residues long. CDR3: CASSDRENNEQFF. The CDR3 DNA is TGTGCCAGCAGTGACAGGGAAAACAATGAGCAGTTCTTC.

The V and J genes are TRBV29-1 and TRBJ2-3, with D unresolved. Trimming cost V 2 bases and J 6 bases, with 6 bases left between them. Germline-derived CDR1 and CDR2 are SQVTM and ANQGSEA. This CDR3 has 11 amino acids. Here the CDR3 reads CSVEKSDTQYF. The CDR3 DNA follows: TGCAGCGTTGAAAAGTCGGATACGCAGTATTTT.